What follows are 31 T cell receptor beta chains derived from one specimen sequenced in a study of blood T cell repertoires in COVID-19 (dated by TCRdb to 2018 to 2021). The method behind the library was the immunoSEQ multiplex PCR assay. TCRdb stores this immuneACCESS table with in-frame sequences only. Part of the clones is absent; in the studies checked, under half of the shortfall reflects unresolved V genes, and no reason is known for the rest. Across this sample there are approximately 15,000 clones, with 75% to 90% seen only once. Of the sample, roughly 16% is held by the ten largest clones. The sample comprised peripheral blood. The receptors were gathered from a human donor in a cohort sampled during active COVID-19.

In nucleotides, the CDR3 is TGTGCCAGCAGTCCGCCGGACTCCTTTTCGCAGTACTTC. It codes for CASSPPDSFSQYF. The chain recombines TRBV27 with TRBJ2-7; possible D gene TRBD2, 5 bases. Germline CDR1 reads MNHEY; CDR2 reads SMNVEV (reference sequence). Trimming pared 5 bases from V and 9 bases from J, leaving 17 bases between. This CDR3 comprises 13 residues.

V and J are TRBV12-5 and TRBJ1-1; D not resolved. CDR1 is LGHNT, CDR2 FRNRAP, per germline. The CDR3 has 15 amino acids. Trimming removed 5 bases at V and 0 bases at J, with 13 bases between. CDR3 in amino acids: CASGKSGFMNTEAFF. The CDR3 DNA sequence: TGTGCTAGTGGTAAATCGGGATTTATGAACACTGAAGCTTTCTTT. Using reference TRBV12-5 and TRBJ1-1 for the parts outside the CDR3, the full variable domain is DARVTQTPRHKVTEMGQEVTMRCQPILGHNTVFWYRQTMMQGLELLAYFRNRAPLDDSGMPKDRFSAEMPDATLATLKIQPSEPRDSAVYFCASGKSGFMNTEAFFGQGTRLTVV.

The count of this clone is one. The chain carries TRBV7-6 and TRBJ2-2; 7 positions match TRBD1. This CDR3 region has 15 residues. V was pared by 2 bases and J by 3 bases, with 3 bases of the junction left unmatched. Per the germline V gene, CDR1 is SGHVS and CDR2 is FNYEAQ. Here the CDR3 DNA reads TGTGCCAGCAGCTTACGCCAGGGGGACACCGGGGAGCTGTTTTTT. Protein product: CASSLRQGDTGELFF. Drawing the rest from reference TRBV7-6 and TRBJ2-2, the complete variable domain is GAGVSQSPRYKVTKRGQDVALRCDPISGHVSLYWYRQALGQGPEFLTYFNYEAQQDKSGLPNDRFSAERPEGSISTLTIQRTEQRDSAMYRCASSLRQGDTGELFFGEGSRLTVL.

CDR3 residues: CASSQHRGGTEAFF. Written as DNA, the CDR3 is TGTGCCAGCAGCCAACACAGGGGTGGTACTGAAGCTTTCTTT. V gene TRBV14 combines with J gene TRBJ1-1, with 7 bases aligning to TRBD1. The germline V gene encodes CDR1 SGHDN and CDR2 FVKESK. CDR3 length: 14 amino acids. V lost 2 bases to trimming and J lost 5 bases; unmatched junction nucleotides: 5.

This chain joins TRBV3-1 (or the pseudogene TRBV3-2) and TRBJ1-6, with D possibly matching TRBD1 (5 bases). V lost 4 bases and J lost 0, with 13 bases in between. The CDR3 totals 17 residues. The germline V gene has CDR1 LGHDT and CDR2 YNNKEL (reference sequence). The CDR3 DNA reads TGTGCCAGCAGCCCGGGGGACTCAAGCTCCTATAATTCACCCCTCCACTTT. Translation gives CASSPGDSSSYNSPLHF.

The chain is built from TRBV13 and TRBJ2-3; TRBD1 aligns across 8 bases. The J segment lost 5 bases and the V segment lost 5 bases, leaving 12 bases of the junction unmatched. The CDR3 length is 16 residues. Germline-derived CDR1 and CDR2 are PRHDT and FYEKMQ (reference sequence). The CDR3 DNA follows: TGTGCCAGCAGCGCCCGGCAGGGGGCGCGGGGAGATACGCAGTATTTT. Its translation is CASSARQGARGDTQYF.

This clone was detected once. The rearrangement uses TRBV14 and TRBJ2-3; 13 positions match TRBD2. After removal of 8 bases from V and 6 bases from J, the junction contained 17 bases not matched to a gene. From germline, CDR1 is SGHDN and CDR2 FVKESK. This CDR3 has 18 amino acids. In nucleotides, the CDR3 is TGTGCCAGCTCCTCCGGACCGACTAGCGGGGGGATATCGGATACGCAGTATTTT. Its translation is CASSSGPTSGGISDTQYF.

The J gene is TRBJ2-7, the V gene TRBV6-2 or TRBV6-3; 8 bases agree with TRBD2. This CDR3 is built from 15 residues. Germline CDR1 and CDR2: MNHEY and SVGEGT. Trimming took 5 bases from V and 5 from J; bases not matched to a gene: 11. The CDR3 sequence: CASSRPGTRLNEQYF. CDR3 in DNA: TGTGCCAGCAGTCGCCCCGGGACTAGACTCAACGAGCAGTACTTC.

This chain joins TRBV25-1 and TRBJ1-5, with 10 bases fitting TRBD1. V was clipped by 4 bases and J by 6 bases; unmatched bases: 6. CDR1 is MGHDK and CDR2 is SYGVNS in the germline V gene. The CDR3 length is 15 residues. The CDR3 DNA reads TGTGCCAGCAGTGGAGGGACAGGGGCCAGTCAGCCCCAGCATTTT. Protein: CASSGGTGASQPQHF.

In its sample, this clone ranks as medium-sized (0.01 to 0.1%). The V gene is TRBV28, the J gene TRBJ1-2, with 8 nucleotides matching TRBD1. Germline CDR1 reads MDHEN; CDR2 reads SYDVKM. The CDR3 runs to 13 residues. Trimming at V came to 7 bases and at J to 4 bases, leaving 5 bases not matched to a gene. CDR3 amino acids: CASNPTGGYGYTF. The CDR3 bases are TGTGCCAGCAACCCCACAGGGGGCTATGGCTACACCTTC.

This clone was observed a handful of times. The V call is TRBV29-1, the J call TRBJ1-4, with no clear D. The CDR3 is 14 amino acids. Germline assignment: CDR1 SQVTM and CDR2 ANQGSEA. Trimming stripped 6 bases from V and 5 bases from J, with 16 bases between. The DNA of the CDR3 is TGCAGCGTCTACACGCCGCCGGGGAATGAAAAACTGTTTTTT. Protein: CSVYTPPGNEKLFF.

V usage is TRBV6-2 or TRBV6-3 and J usage is TRBJ1-5; D gene unclear. The V gene lost 2 bases and the J gene lost 7 bases, with 21 bases spanning the gap. The CDR3 is made up of 17 amino acids. Germline CDR1 MNHEY, CDR2 SVGEGT. The CDR3 coding sequence is TGTGCCAGCAGTTACACGGCGGCCGACCGGCGGTGGCAGCCCCAGCATTTT. Its translation is CASSYTAADRRWQPQHF.

The chain uses TRBV18 and TRBJ2-1; weak D call: TRBD1 (5 bases). The CDR3 consists of 12 residues. Germline-derived CDR1 and CDR2 are KGHSH and LQKENI. Trimming cost V 6 bases and J 10 bases, with 13 bases left between them. The CDR3 protein is CASSPKGQEQFF. In DNA, the CDR3 is TGTGCCAGCTCTCCTAAGGGGCAGGAGCAGTTCTTC.

This clone was seen once. J is TRBJ2-7 and V is TRBV7-2; weak D call: TRBD1 (6 bases). V lost 1 base, J lost 5 bases, and 18 bases lay in between. CDR3 length: 16 residues. In germline, CDR1 is SGHTA, CDR2 FQGNSA. The CDR3 protein is CASSLVRSRDRHEQYF. CDR3 DNA sequence: TGTGCCAGCAGCTTAGTTAGGAGTCGAGACAGGCACGAGCAGTACTTC.

The CDR3, as DNA: TGTGCCAGCAGTTACCGGACGGGACACTCGAGCGGTGAGCAGTTCTTC. It codes for CASSYRTGHSSGEQFF. The rearrangement uses TRBV6-5 and TRBJ2-1; a possible D gene is TRBD1 (6 bases). Germline V gene sequence: CDR1 MNHEY, CDR2 SVGAGI. V lost 2 bases and J lost 9, with 20 bases in between. CDR3 length equals 16 residues.

V and J are TRBV6-5 and TRBJ2-5; the match to TRBD2 covers 7 bases. The J segment lost 4 bases and the V segment lost 6 bases, leaving 8 bases of the junction unmatched. CDR1 is MNHEY, CDR2 SVGAGI, per germline. The CDR3 runs 14 residues. The CDR3: CASRRLALSETQYF. CDR3 bases: TGTGCCAGCAGAAGACTAGCCCTATCAGAGACCCAGTACTTC.

V is TRBV24-1 and J is TRBJ2-1, with 9 bases fitting TRBD1. Germline CDR1 and CDR2: KGHDR and SFDVKD. The CDR3 consists of 16 residues. V trimming: 4 bases; J trimming: 10 bases; junction bases outside the gene matches: 13. This CDR3 is CATSDQGQGIAGEQFF. DNA of the CDR3: TGTGCCACCAGTGACCAGGGACAGGGAATTGCGGGAGAGCAGTTCTTC.

About this clone itself: The sample carries other DNA sequences with the same CDR3. The chain uses TRBV6-5 and TRBJ2-7; 8 positions match TRBD1. Germline V gene lookup returns CDR1 MNHEY and CDR2 SVGAGI. The trim removed 6 bases at V and 4 bases at J, leaving 5 bases unmatched. This CDR3 region has 13 residues. DNA of the CDR3: TGTGCCAGCAGCCGGGACAGGCGATACGAGCAGTACTTC. Its translation: CASSRDRRYEQYF.

V usage is TRBV19 and J usage is TRBJ1-2; D may be TRBD1 (6 bases). Deletions cut 1 base from V and 3 bases from J, with 6 bases between. This CDR3 has 13 residues. Germline V lookup: CDR1 LNHDA, CDR2 SQIVND (reference sequence). This chain's CDR3 is CASSIGTDYGYTF. The CDR3 DNA follows: TGTGCCAGTAGTATAGGGACAGACTATGGCTACACCTTC.

The chain is built from TRBV15 and TRBJ2-5, with 7 bases that match TRBD1. The CDR3 length is 16 residues. Germline CDR1 is LNHNV and CDR2 is YYDKDF (reference sequence). V dropped 2 bases and J dropped 4; count of bases not matched to a gene: 10. In nucleotides, the CDR3 is TGTGCCACCAGCAGAAACCGACAGGGTGGGTCAGAGACCCAGTACTTC. Protein sequence: CATSRNRQGGSETQYF.

The V and J genes are TRBV18 and TRBJ2-5; TRBD2 is a possible D gene (6 bases). Germline CDR1 and CDR2: KGHSH and LQKENI. Between the trimmed V and J ends, which lost 3 bases and 5 bases, there was a span of 16 bases. The CDR3 contains 15 residues. CDR3 residues: CASSPEFGGWETQYF. DNA for the CDR3: TGTGCCAGCTCACCGGAGTTCGGGGGTTGGGAGACCCAGTACTTC.

This chain uses TRBV29-1 with TRBJ2-3; TRBD1 matches 8 bases. This CDR3 has 12 amino acids. Trimming at V came to 7 bases and at J to 3 bases, leaving 3 bases not matched to a gene. Germline V CDR1 and CDR2: SQVTM, ANQGSEA. The CDR3 nucleotides read TGCAGCGGAACAGGGGGAACAGATACGCAGTATTTT. Its protein product is CSGTGGTDTQYF.

As for this clone: One end of the junction does not line up with germline, which may come from a read error. The V gene is TRBV20-1, the J gene TRBJ2-4; TRBD1 aligns across 8 bases. In germline, CDR1 is DFQATT, CDR2 SNEGSKA (reference sequence). The CDR3 totals 9 residues. The CDR3 loop reads CSASGQVTF. The CDR3 nucleotides are TGCAGTGCTTCGGGACAGGTGACATTC.

The V and J genes are TRBV11-2 and TRBJ2-1; D not certain. The CDR3 runs to 14 residues. Germline V gives CDR1 SGHAT, CDR2 FQNNGV. V lost 4 bases and J 4 bases, leaving 11 bases between the germline ends. The CDR3 here is CASSSLTEYNEQFF. The CDR3 DNA is TGTGCCAGCAGCTCATTAACTGAGTACAATGAGCAGTTCTTC.

The chain has TRBV7-2 and TRBJ2-1; no firm D call. This CDR3 is built from 15 residues. V shed 6 bases and J shed 0 bases, with 12 bases lying between them. The germline CDR1 and CDR2 sequences are SGHTA and FQGNSA. The CDR3: CASSPLSRSYNEQFF. CDR3 coding DNA: TGTGCCAGCAGTCCTCTTAGCCGCTCCTACAATGAGCAGTTCTTC. Full variable domain (outside the CDR3, taken from reference TRBV7-2 and TRBJ2-1): GAGVSQSPSNKVTEKGKDVELRCDPISGHTALYWYRQSLGQGLEFLIYFQGNSAPDKSGLPSDRFSAERTGGSVSTLTIQRTQQEDSAVYLCASSPLSRSYNEQFFGPGTRLTVL.

The chain is built from TRBV28 and TRBJ1-5; D may be TRBD1 (5 bases). The CDR3 is made up of 13 amino acids. The germline CDR1 and CDR2 sequences are MDHEN and SYDVKM. Trimming stripped 6 bases from V and 6 bases from J, with 12 bases between. As DNA, the CDR3 is TGTGCCAGCAGCCCACGGGGGGGTCAGCCCCAGCATTTT. Residues: CASSPRGGQPQHF.

CDR3 bases: TGCGCCAGCAGCCCCCGGGACAGTAATGAAAAACTGTTTTTT. This codes for CASSPRDSNEKLFF. This sequence joins TRBV5-1 and TRBJ1-4, with TRBD1 identical over 7 bases. The CDR3 totals 14 residues. Germline V gene data show CDR1 as SGHRS and CDR2 as YFSETQ. V lost 4 bases and J lost 4; bases outside the gene matches: 4. Full variable domain (rest looked up from reference TRBV5-1 and TRBJ1-4): KAGVTQTPRYLIKTRGQQVTLSCSPISGHRSVSWYQQTPGQGLQFLFEYFSETQRNKGNFPGRFSGRQFSNSRSEMNVSTLELGDSALYLCASSPRDSNEKLFFGSGTQLSVL.

V and J are TRBV6-5 and TRBJ1-2, with 8 bases aligning to TRBD1. The CDR3 runs 13 residues. CDR1 is MNHEY and CDR2 is SVGAGI in the germline V gene. V lost 5 bases to trimming and J lost 4 bases; unmatched junction nucleotides: 3. The CDR3 sequence is CASSRTGTYGYTF. CDR3 DNA: TGTGCCAGCAGTCGGACAGGGACCTATGGCTACACCTTC.

This sequence joins TRBV11-3 and TRBJ2-2, with 11 nucleotides matching TRBD2. The V segment lost 6 bases and the J segment 7 bases; nucleotides outside the gene matches: 4. Germline CDR1 reads SGHNT; CDR2 reads YENEEA. CDR3 length: 14 residues. DNA for the CDR3: TGTGCCAGCAGTAGCGGGAGGGTGAGCGGGGAGCTGTTTTTT. As protein: CASSSGRVSGELFF.

This clone was seen only once. J is TRBJ2-5 and V is TRBV28; D might be TRBD2 (5 bases). Germline values: CDR1 MDHEN, CDR2 SYDVKM. The germline V and J ends were trimmed by 6 bases and 5 bases, with 13 bases remaining between them. The CDR3 is 13 amino acids. The chain's CDR3 is CASRATRIETQYF. In DNA form, the CDR3 reads TGTGCCAGCAGGGCCACTAGGATCGAGACCCAGTACTTC.

The chain joins TRBV28 to TRBJ2-2, with 8 bases that match TRBD1. The junction had 15 bases not matched to a gene; V was cut back by 10 bases and J by 8 bases. The germline gives CDR1 MDHEN, CDR2 SYDVKM. CDR3 length: 15 residues. The CDR3 protein is CATLLRTGITGELFF. The CDR3 bases are TGTGCCACCCTATTAAGGACAGGGATCACGGGGGAGCTGTTTTTT.